The clone carrying this T cell receptor beta chain was counted between two and nine times. As yet, its antigen is unknown. CDR3 length: 12 residues. V lost 4 bases and J lost 7, with 10 bases in between. Germline V CDR1 and CDR2: SGHRS, YFSETQ. This entry comes from a study of CD8 T cells in ankylosing spondylitis. Study-wide points: Previously reported in reactive arthritis synovial fluid and blood were some of the motif variants. The study identified a TCR beta motif of several highly homologous variants that appeared characteristic of ankylosing spondylitis blood. Researchers reportedly found disease-linked clones significantly enriched in matched ankylosing spondylitis synovial fluid.

TCRdb itself ran the 5' RACE reads through MiXCR, one entry per CDR3 protein. The sample shows 390,000 or so distinct CDR3 sequences, 20% to 25% of them seen only once. The sample comprised blood, either unsorted or a sorted T cell fraction (not recorded which). The chain links TRBV5-1 to TRBJ2-3; D could derive from TRBD1 or TRBD2 (5 bases each). This sequence originates from a male donor with ankylosing spondylitis. For the CDR3, the DNA is TGCGCCAGCAGCCCCGGGGCGTATACGCAGTATTTT. Translation gives CASSPGAYTQYF.